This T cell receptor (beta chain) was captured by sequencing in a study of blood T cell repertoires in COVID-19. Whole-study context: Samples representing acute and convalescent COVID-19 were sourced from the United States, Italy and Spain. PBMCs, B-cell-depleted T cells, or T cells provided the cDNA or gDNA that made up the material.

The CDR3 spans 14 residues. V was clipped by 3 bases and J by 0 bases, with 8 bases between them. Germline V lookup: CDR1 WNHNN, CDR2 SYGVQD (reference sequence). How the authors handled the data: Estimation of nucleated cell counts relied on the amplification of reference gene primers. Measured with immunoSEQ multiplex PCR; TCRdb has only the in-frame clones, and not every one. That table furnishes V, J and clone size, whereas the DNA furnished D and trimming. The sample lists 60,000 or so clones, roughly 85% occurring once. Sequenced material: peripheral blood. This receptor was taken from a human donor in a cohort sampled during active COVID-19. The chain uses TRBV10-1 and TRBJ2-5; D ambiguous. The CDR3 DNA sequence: TGCGCCAGCAGTGATCCCCTATACCAAGAGACCCAGTACTTC. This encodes CASSDPLYQETQYF.